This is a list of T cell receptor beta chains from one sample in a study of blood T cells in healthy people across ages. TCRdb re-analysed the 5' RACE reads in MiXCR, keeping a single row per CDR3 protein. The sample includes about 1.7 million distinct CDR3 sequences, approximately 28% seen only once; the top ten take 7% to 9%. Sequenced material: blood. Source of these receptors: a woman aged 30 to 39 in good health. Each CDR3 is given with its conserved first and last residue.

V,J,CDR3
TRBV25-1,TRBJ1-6,CASSRTKVKNSPLHF
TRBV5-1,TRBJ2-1,CATRDRGDEEQFF
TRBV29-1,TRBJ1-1,CSGGQGAINTEAFF
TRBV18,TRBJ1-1,CASSPPTNTEAFF
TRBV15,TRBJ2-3,CATSAGTGGGDTQYF
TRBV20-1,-,CSAFQSTSGSYNEQYF
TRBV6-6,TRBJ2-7,CASSYSQSSYEQYF
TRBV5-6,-,CASSHPFREDRAQNIQYF
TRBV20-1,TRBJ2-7,CSALDRPSSYEQYF
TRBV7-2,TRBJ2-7,CASSPRTGLTYEQYF
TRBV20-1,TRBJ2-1,CSAQPGGNEQFF
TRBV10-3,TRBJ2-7,CAIGVGSYEQYF
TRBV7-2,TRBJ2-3,CASSSSWDTQYF
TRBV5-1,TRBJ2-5,CASSLSQETQYF
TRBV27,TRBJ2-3,CASRLGGGADTQYF
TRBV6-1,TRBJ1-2,CASRSISGVAANYGYTF
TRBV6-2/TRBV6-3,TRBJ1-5,CASSYSMREPQHF
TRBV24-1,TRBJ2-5,CATSDPGTSKQYF
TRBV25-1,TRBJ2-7,CATSSTSSYNEQYF
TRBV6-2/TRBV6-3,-,CASSYSVETQYF
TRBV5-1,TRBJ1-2,CASSSGRTGTGFEYGYTF
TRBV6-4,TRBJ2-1,CACSVQTDSNEQFF
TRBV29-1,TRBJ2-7,CSVEQGPHERYF
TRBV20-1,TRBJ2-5,CSARPAGGSQETQYF
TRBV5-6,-,CASSLGAAHQSETQYF
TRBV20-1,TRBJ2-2,CSAIGGRTGELFF
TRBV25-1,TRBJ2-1,CASSMGGRAYEQFF
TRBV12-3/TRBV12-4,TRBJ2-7,CASSPTRVMEQYF
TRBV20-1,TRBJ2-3,CSATQTSGVDTQYF
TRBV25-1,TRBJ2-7,CASSPTGMSYEQYF
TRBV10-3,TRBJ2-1,CAISSQGSSYNEQFF
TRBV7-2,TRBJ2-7,CASSLDAAPSSYEQYF
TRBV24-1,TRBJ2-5,CATSEGFGAAQETQYF
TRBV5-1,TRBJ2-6,CATSSGGANVLTF
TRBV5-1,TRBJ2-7,CASSIGVVNEQYF
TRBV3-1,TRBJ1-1,CASSQEGESTEAFF
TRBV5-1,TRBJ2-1,CASSFWGNEQFF
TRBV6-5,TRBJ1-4,CASSMYRTNEKLFF
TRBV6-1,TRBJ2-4,CASMRQGAGEQYF
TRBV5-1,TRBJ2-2,CASSEQGGGELFF
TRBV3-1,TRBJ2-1,CASSQKGVGFYNEQFF
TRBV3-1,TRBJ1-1,CASSQETGSDAFF